One TCR beta chain is described in this entry. This sample is part of a study of patients and donors after allogeneic stem cell transplantation. TCRdb re-derived calls from the RT-PCR reads in MiXCR, one entry per CDR3 protein. The repertoire includes some 150,000 distinct CDR3 sequences, approximately 37% of them detected once, and less than 60% sits in the top ten. J lost 5 bases, V lost 1 base, and 9 bases had no gene match. Germline CDR1 reads SGHRS; CDR2 reads YFSETQ. CDR3 length equals 16 residues. The chain carries TRBV5-1 and TRBJ1-1, with TRBD1 matching over 9 bases. Sequencing was performed on blood, either unsorted or a sorted T cell fraction (not recorded which). The source is a human donor who was either an allogeneic HSCT recipient or a stem cell or donor lymphocyte infusion donor (not recorded which). It is not recorded whose cells these are; they may come from a transplant donor. This CDR3 reads CASSLPGQGWGTEAFF. As DNA, the CDR3 is TGCGCCAGCAGCTTGCCGGGACAGGGTTGGGGGACTGAAGCTTTCTTT.